Below are 30 T cell receptor beta chains sequenced from a single sample in a study of blood T cell repertoires in COVID-19. Profiling relied on immunoSEQ multiplex PCR, and the TCRdb table lists in-frame clones only, not all of them. The sample lists 60,000 to 70,000 clones; roughly 85% were seen once. Sequencing was carried out using peripheral blood. These receptors were collected from a human donor in a cohort sampled during active COVID-19.

This chain uses TRBV2 with TRBJ1-1; D perhaps matches TRBD1 (6 bases). Germline CDR1 reads SNHLY; CDR2 reads FYNNEI. The CDR3 runs 13 residues. V shed 11 bases and J shed 5 bases, with 18 bases lying between them. The CDR3 protein is CAFQDGGWTEAFF. CDR3 nucleotide sequence: TGTGCCTTTCAAGATGGGGGCTGGACTGAAGCTTTCTTT.

The genes are TRBV3-1 (or the pseudogene TRBV3-2) and TRBJ1-2; D ambiguous. V shed 1 base and J shed 6 bases, with 6 bases lying between them. CDR1 and CDR2 from the germline V gene are LGHDT and YNNKEL (reference sequence). This CDR3 is 12 amino acids long. The CDR3 coding sequence is TGTGCCAGCAGCCAAGCTACAGATGGCTACACCTTC. Translated: CASSQATDGYTF.

This chain uses TRBV18 with TRBJ2-5; 7 bases are shared with TRBD1. The ends lost 3 bases at V and 2 bases at J; junction bases unmatched: 0. The germline V gene encodes CDR1 KGHSH and CDR2 LQKENI. This CDR3 comprises 13 residues. The CDR3 nucleotides are TGTGCCAGCTCACCGGGACAGCAAGAGACCCAGTACTTC. This codes for CASSPGQQETQYF.

This chain uses TRBV18 with TRBJ1-2; 11 nucleotides match TRBD1. The J segment lost 4 bases and the V segment lost 4 bases, leaving 14 bases of the junction unmatched. CDR3 length equals 18 residues. Germline V CDR1 and CDR2: KGHSH, LQKENI. In nucleotides, the CDR3 is TGTGCCAGCTCACGAGGACAGGGGGCGACGGACCTTTCCTATGGCTACACCTTC. Protein: CASSRGQGATDLSYGYTF. Full variable domain (remainder filled in from reference TRBV18 and TRBJ1-2): NAGVMQNPRHLVRRRGQEARLRCSPMKGHSHVYWYRQLPEEGLKFMVYLQKENIIDESGMPKERFSAEFPKEGPSILRIQQVVRGDSAAYFCASSRGQGATDLSYGYTFGSGTRLTVV.

The V call is TRBV9, the J call TRBJ2-3, with D uncertain. Germline V gene lookup returns CDR1 SGDLS and CDR2 YYNGEE. The ends were cut back, 0 bases at V and 2 bases at J, with 10 bases in the middle. The CDR3 is 15 amino acids. The CDR3 coding sequence is TGTGCCAGCAGCGTAGCGAAGACTTCCACAGATACGCAGTATTTT. Protein product: CASSVAKTSTDTQYF.

The chain couples TRBV30 to TRBJ1-1; no definite D call. Between the trimmed V and J ends, which lost 1 base and 3 bases, there was a span of 12 bases. Per germline, CDR1 GTSNPN and CDR2 SVGIG (reference sequence). This CDR3 is built from 14 residues. CDR3 coding DNA: TGTGCCTGGAGTGGCCGGGAGCCCTACACTGAAGCTTTCTTT. Its translation is CAWSGREPYTEAFF.

This chain connects TRBV7-2 to TRBJ1-2, with 7 bases lining up with TRBD1. The CDR3 length is 16 residues. Germline CDR1 reads SGHTA; CDR2 reads FQGNSA. V lost 0 bases and J lost 2; bases outside the gene matches: 6. The CDR3 here is CASSLASGQANYGYTF. The CDR3 DNA is TGTGCCAGCAGCTTAGCTTCCGGACAGGCCAACTATGGCTACACCTTC.

V is TRBV3-1 (or the pseudogene TRBV3-2) and J is TRBJ2-2; the match to TRBD1 covers 7 bases. The junction had 4 bases not matched to a gene; V was cut back by 3 bases and J by 6 bases. CDR3 length: 14 residues. Germline CDR1 reads LGHDT; CDR2 reads YNNKEL (reference sequence). CDR3 DNA: TGTGCCAGCAGCCAGAATGACAGGGCCGGGGAGCTGTTTTTT. Protein product: CASSQNDRAGELFF.

The CDR3: CASSAITGFFDGYTF. CDR3 in DNA: TGTGCCAGTAGTGCCATAACAGGGTTTTTTGATGGCTACACCTTC. V usage is TRBV19 and J usage is TRBJ1-2; a weak D match, TRBD1 (6 bases). V was pared by 5 bases and J by 6 bases, with 19 bases between. The CDR3 is 15 amino acids. Per the germline V gene, CDR1 is LNHDA and CDR2 is SQIVND (reference sequence).

J is TRBJ2-3 and V is TRBV6-4; a weak D match, TRBD2 (6 bases). Germline values: CDR1 MRHNA, CDR2 SNTAGT. The V end lost 3 bases, the J end lost 2 bases, and 9 bases lay between the germline ends. This CDR3 has 14 amino acids. The CDR3 region has the DNA TGTGCCAGCAGTGATCGGGGGAACACAGATACGCAGTATTTT. The encoded protein is CASSDRGNTDTQYF.

The chain joins TRBV21-1 to TRBJ2-1; the table calls TRBD1, which could not be checked here. TRBV21-1 is flagged as a pseudogene. There are 16 residues in the CDR3. The CDR3 spells CASSSWDRGSLHEQFF. Here the CDR3 DNA reads TGTGCCAGCAGCAGTTGGGACAGGGGGTCTCTACATGAGCAGTTCTTC.

J is TRBJ1-2 and V is TRBV29-1; the match to TRBD1 covers 8 bases. V lost 4 bases, J lost 3 bases, and 4 bases stayed unmatched. This CDR3 is 13 amino acids long. Germline loops: CDR1 SQVTM, CDR2 ANQGSEA. The CDR3 sequence: CSVATGQDYGYTF. The CDR3 DNA is TGCAGCGTTGCAACGGGACAGGACTATGGCTACACCTTC.

V and J are TRBV5-1 and TRBJ2-6; unclear D gene. V lost 4 bases and J lost 4, with 15 bases in between. Germline CDR1 reads SGHRS; CDR2 reads YFSETQ. The CDR3 extends over 16 amino acids. The CDR3 protein is CASSRTLLAGANVLTF. The CDR3 DNA reads as TGCGCCAGCAGCCGCACTCTACTTGCCGGGGCCAACGTCCTGACTTTC.

V is TRBV9 and J is TRBJ1-5, with 7 bases that match TRBD1. Germline V gene sequence: CDR1 SGDLS, CDR2 YYNGEE. This CDR3 has 14 amino acids. V shed 3 bases and J 7 bases; nucleotides not matched to a gene: 7. CDR3 protein: CASSAGTAAQPQHF. CDR3 nucleotides: TGTGCCAGCAGCGCCGGGACAGCTGCCCAGCCCCAGCATTTT.

J is TRBJ1-3 and V is TRBV7-9; 7 nucleotides align to TRBD1. The CDR3 extends over 17 amino acids. Germline V gene sequence: CDR1 SEHNR, CDR2 FQNEAQ (reference sequence). V lost 1 base and J lost 1; bases outside the gene matches: 7. As DNA, the CDR3 is TGTGCCAGCAGCTTAGGAGGGGCAGGGGGTTCTGGAAACACCATATATTTT. Amino acid sequence: CASSLGGAGGSGNTIYF.

The J gene is TRBJ1-2, the V gene TRBV28; no definite D call. This CDR3 comprises 13 residues. The germline V and J ends were trimmed by 3 bases and 1 base, with 6 bases remaining between them. The germline CDR1 and CDR2 sequences are MDHEN and SYDVKM. The CDR3 region has the DNA TGTGCCAGCAGTTTTTTCCGTAACTATGGCTACACCTTC. This encodes CASSFFRNYGYTF.

The gene calls are TRBV28 and TRBJ1-5, with a possible D match to TRBD1 (6 bases). V lost 6 bases and J lost 0, with 9 bases in between. The CDR3 spans 14 residues. Germline V gives CDR1 MDHEN, CDR2 SYDVKM. The DNA of the CDR3 is TGTGCCAGCAGCGGACAGTATAGCAATCAGCCCCAGCATTTT. Residues: CASSGQYSNQPQHF.

A note on this clone: One end of the junction fails to match germline, which may point to a read error. CDR3 bases: TGTACCAGCAGCTTATCGGGAAACGGGTATTGGACTGAGCAGTTCTTC. Translating it yields CTSSLSGNGYWTEQFF. The chain combines TRBV7-3 with TRBJ2-1, with D possibly TRBD2 on 5 matching bases. CDR1 and CDR2 (germline): SGHTA, FQGTGA. The CDR3 has 16 amino acids. The whole variable domain, remainder taken from reference TRBV7-3 and TRBJ2-1, is GAGVSQTPSNKVTEKGKYVELRCDPISGHTALYWYRQSLGQGPEFLIYFQGTGAADDSGLPNDRFFAVRPEGSVSTLKIQRTERGDSAVYLCTSSLSGNGYWTEQFFGPGTRLTVL.

The rearrangement joins TRBV7-8 to TRBJ2-6, with D unclear. Between the trimmed V and J ends, which lost 6 bases and 0 bases, there was a span of 21 bases. Per the germline V gene, CDR1 is SGHVS and CDR2 is FQNEAQ. The CDR3 is 19 residues long. The CDR3 sequence is CASRPIITYSPSGANVLTF. In DNA, the CDR3 is TGTGCCAGCAGGCCCATTATTACCTATTCTCCCTCTGGGGCCAACGTCCTGACTTTC.

V and J are TRBV28 and TRBJ1-6; 8 positions match TRBD1. J was trimmed by 5 bases and V by 3 bases; bases with no gene match: 15. CDR3 length: 19 residues. Germline V gene data show CDR1 as MDHEN and CDR2 as SYDVKM. This chain's CDR3 is CASSFGPGDRRKNNSPLHF. Here the CDR3 DNA reads TGTGCCAGCAGTTTCGGCCCGGGGGACAGGAGAAAAAATAATTCACCCCTCCACTTT.

The rearrangement uses TRBV10-1 and TRBJ2-1, with a tentative D call TRBD2 (5 bases). The germline V gene has CDR1 WNHNN and CDR2 SYGVQD (reference sequence). This CDR3 comprises 12 residues. The V end lost 6 bases, the J end lost 5 bases, and 8 bases lay between the germline ends. The CDR3 DNA reads TGCGCCAGCAGACGGGGAGACAATGAGCAGTTCTTC. Translated: CASRRGDNEQFF.

The rearrangement links TRBV5-6 to TRBJ1-1, with a tentative D call TRBD1 (5 bases). CDR1 is SGHDT and CDR2 is YYEEEE in the germline V gene. This CDR3 is 13 amino acids long. Trimming left V 2 bases short and J 1 base short, with 6 bases between. The CDR3 region is CASSFGQNTEAFF. The CDR3 coding sequence is TGTGCCAGCAGCTTCGGACAGAACACTGAAGCTTTCTTT.

The chain recombines TRBV18 with TRBJ1-5, with unresolved D. Trimming took off 4 bases at V and 3 bases at J, with 7 bases between the two ends. CDR3 length equals 13 residues. Germline V gives CDR1 KGHSH, CDR2 LQKENI. CDR3 nucleotides: TGTGCCAGCTCACTCGGGGACAATCAGCCCCAGCATTTT. Translated: CASSLGDNQPQHF.

This chain connects TRBV4-3 to TRBJ1-6; D is uncertain. Looked up from germline, CDR1 is LGHNA and CDR2 is YSLEER. V shed 0 bases and J shed 0 bases, with 15 bases lying between them. The CDR3 sequence is 19 residues long. The DNA for the CDR3 is TGCGCCAGCAGCCAAGATCTCTATGAAGGGAGCTCCTATAATTCACCCCTCCACTTT. As protein: CASSQDLYEGSSYNSPLHF.

The CDR3, as DNA: TGTGCCACCAGCTATAGTCAGGGGGCCCACACCTTC. It is translated as CATSYSQGAHTF. The chain is built from TRBV15 and TRBJ1-2; 8 bases map to TRBD1. Germline loops: CDR1 LNHNV, CDR2 YYDKDF (reference sequence). CDR3 length equals 12 residues. Unmatched junction bases numbered 8, after V lost 5 bases and J lost 12 bases.

This sequence joins TRBV9 and TRBJ2-1; TRBD2 matches at 8 bases. Losses at the gene ends were 5 bases for V and 9 bases for J; bases not matched to a gene: 13. Germline V gene sequence: CDR1 SGDLS, CDR2 YYNGEE. The CDR3 is 15 amino acids. The CDR3 protein is CASSIGTRSDSEQFF. CDR3 DNA sequence: TGTGCCAGCAGTATTGGGACTAGATCTGATAGTGAGCAGTTCTTC.

The chain recombines TRBV5-5 with TRBJ1-6; D is ambiguous. CDR1 SGHKS and CDR2 YYEKEE come from the germline V gene (reference sequence). V lost 0 bases and J 17 bases, leaving 15 bases between the germline ends. This CDR3 has 13 amino acids. The CDR3 sequence: CASSLGSGTKFHF. The CDR3 DNA reads as TGTGCCAGCAGCTTGGGTTCTGGCACTAAGTTCCACTTT.

The DNA of the CDR3 is TGTGCCAGTAGTATAGTGGGCCCAGGGGGTTCACTGTTTTTT. Translating gives CASSIVGPGGSLFF. This chain connects TRBV19 to TRBJ1-4, with TRBD1 matching over 7 bases. The CDR3 contains 14 residues. V was clipped by 1 base and J by 13 bases; unmatched bases: 9. Germline lookup yields CDR1 LNHDA and CDR2 SQIVND (reference sequence).

CDR3 region: CASSSNPNRGETQYF. CDR3 nucleotides: TGCGCCAGCAGCTCTAATCCAAACAGGGGAGAGACCCAGTACTTC. This sequence joins TRBV5-1 and TRBJ2-5, with TRBD1 matching over 7 bases. V trimming: 3 bases; J trimming: 4 bases; junction bases outside the gene matches: 9. This CDR3 region has 15 residues. The germline CDR1 and CDR2 sequences are SGHRS and YFSETQ.

The chain recombines TRBV27 with TRBJ1-3, with 7 bases identical to TRBD1. Germline loops: CDR1 MNHEY, CDR2 SMNVEV (reference sequence). The ends lost 2 bases at V and 2 bases at J; junction bases unmatched: 0. The CDR3 extends over 14 amino acids. The DNA of the CDR3 is TGTGCCAGCAGTTTAACAGGGGCTGGAAACACCATATATTTT. Translation gives CASSLTGAGNTIYF.